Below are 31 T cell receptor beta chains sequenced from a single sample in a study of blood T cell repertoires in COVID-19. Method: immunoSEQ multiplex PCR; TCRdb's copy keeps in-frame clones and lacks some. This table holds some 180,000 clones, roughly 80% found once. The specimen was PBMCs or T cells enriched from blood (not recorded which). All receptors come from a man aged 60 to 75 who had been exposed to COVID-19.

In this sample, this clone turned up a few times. This CDR3 is CASSSAGLAGVGELFF. The CDR3 DNA follows: TGTGCCAGCAGCTCGGCGGGACTAGCGGGAGTCGGGGAGCTGTTTTTT. The V gene is TRBV11-2, the J gene TRBJ2-2; 14 bases align to TRBD2. The germline gives CDR1 SGHAT, CDR2 FQNNGV. Germline trimming cut 4 bases from V and 7 bases from J; bases unmatched to any gene: 5. CDR3 size: 16 residues.

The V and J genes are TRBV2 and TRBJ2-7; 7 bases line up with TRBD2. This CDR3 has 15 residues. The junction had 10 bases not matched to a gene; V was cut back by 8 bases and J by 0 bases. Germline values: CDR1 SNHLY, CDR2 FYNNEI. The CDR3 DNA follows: TGTGCCAGCTTTCTTGGGGGGGGTAGCTCCTACGAGCAGTACTTC. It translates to CASFLGGGSSYEQYF.

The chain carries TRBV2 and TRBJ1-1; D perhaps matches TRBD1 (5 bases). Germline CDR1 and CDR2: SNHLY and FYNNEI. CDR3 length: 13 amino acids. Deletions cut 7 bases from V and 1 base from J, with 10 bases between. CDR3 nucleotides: TGTGCCAGCAAAAGCAGGGCGAACACTGAAGCTTTCTTT. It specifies CASKSRANTEAFF.

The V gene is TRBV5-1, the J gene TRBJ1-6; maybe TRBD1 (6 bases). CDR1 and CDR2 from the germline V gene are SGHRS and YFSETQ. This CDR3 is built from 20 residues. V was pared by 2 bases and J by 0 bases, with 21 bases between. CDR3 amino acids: CASSFRVTGVPSSYNSPLHF. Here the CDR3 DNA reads TGCGCCAGCAGCTTTCGGGTGACAGGAGTACCAAGCTCCTATAATTCACCCCTCCACTTT.

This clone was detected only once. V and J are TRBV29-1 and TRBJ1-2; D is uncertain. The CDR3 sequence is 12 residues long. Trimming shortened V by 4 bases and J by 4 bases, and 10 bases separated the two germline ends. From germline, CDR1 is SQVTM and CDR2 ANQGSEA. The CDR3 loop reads CSVGYSLYGYTF. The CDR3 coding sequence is TGCAGCGTTGGGTACAGCCTCTATGGCTACACCTTC.

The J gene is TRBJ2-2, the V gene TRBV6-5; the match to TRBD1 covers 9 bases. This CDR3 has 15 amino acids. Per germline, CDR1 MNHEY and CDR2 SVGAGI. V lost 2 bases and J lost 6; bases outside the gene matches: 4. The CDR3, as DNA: TGTGCCAGCAGTTACGGGGACAGGGTGGCCGGGGAGCTGTTTTTT. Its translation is CASSYGDRVAGELFF.

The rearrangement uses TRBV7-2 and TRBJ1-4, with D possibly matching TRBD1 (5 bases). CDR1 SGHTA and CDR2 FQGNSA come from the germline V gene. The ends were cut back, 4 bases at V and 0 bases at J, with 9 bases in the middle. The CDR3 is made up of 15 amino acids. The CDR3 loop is CASSSQGATNEKLFF. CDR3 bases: TGTGCCAGCAGCTCTCAGGGTGCAACTAATGAAAAACTGTTTTTT.

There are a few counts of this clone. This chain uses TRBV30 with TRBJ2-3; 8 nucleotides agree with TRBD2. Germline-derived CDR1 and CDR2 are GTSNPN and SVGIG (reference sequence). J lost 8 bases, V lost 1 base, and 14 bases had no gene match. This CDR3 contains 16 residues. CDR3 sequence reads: CAWSGRVAGPQGTQYF. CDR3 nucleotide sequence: TGTGCCTGGAGTGGAAGGGTAGCGGGACCCCAAGGTACGCAGTATTTT. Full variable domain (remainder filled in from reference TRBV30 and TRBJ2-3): SQTIHQWPATLVQPVGSPLSLECTVEGTSNPNLYWYRQAAGRGLQLLFYSVGIGQISSEVPQNLSASRPQDRQFILSSKKLLLSDSGFYLCAWSGRVAGPQGTQYFGPGTRLTVL.

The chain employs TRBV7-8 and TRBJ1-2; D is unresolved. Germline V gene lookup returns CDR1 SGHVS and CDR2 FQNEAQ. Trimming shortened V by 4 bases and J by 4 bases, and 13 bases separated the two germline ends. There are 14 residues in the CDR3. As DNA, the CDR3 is TGTGCCAGCAGCTCAATAGACGGAGCCTATGGCTACACCTTC. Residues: CASSSIDGAYGYTF.

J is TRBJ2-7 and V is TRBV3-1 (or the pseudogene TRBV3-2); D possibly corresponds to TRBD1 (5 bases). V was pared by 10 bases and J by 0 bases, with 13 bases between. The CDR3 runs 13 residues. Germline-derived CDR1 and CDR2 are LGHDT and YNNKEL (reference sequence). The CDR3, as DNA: TGTGCCAACAGACCACAGGACTCCTACGAGCAGTACTTC. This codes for CANRPQDSYEQYF.

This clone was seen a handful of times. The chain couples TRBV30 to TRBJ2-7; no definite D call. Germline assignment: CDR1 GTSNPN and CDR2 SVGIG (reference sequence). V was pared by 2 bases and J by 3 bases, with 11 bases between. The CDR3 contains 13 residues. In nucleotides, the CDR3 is TGTGCCTGGAGTAGGTCGGGTCTCTACGAGCAGTACTTC. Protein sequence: CAWSRSGLYEQYF.

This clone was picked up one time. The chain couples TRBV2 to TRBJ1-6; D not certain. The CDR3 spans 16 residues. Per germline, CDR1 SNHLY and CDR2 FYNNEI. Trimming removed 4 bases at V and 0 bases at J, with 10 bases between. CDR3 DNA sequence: TGTGCCAGCAGTGGACCACGGAGCTCCTATAATTCACCCCTCCACTTT. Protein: CASSGPRSSYNSPLHF.

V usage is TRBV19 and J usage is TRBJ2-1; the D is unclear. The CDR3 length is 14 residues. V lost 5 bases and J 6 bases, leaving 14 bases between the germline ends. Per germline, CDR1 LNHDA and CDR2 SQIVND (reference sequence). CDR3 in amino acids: CASSLLWAGNEQFF. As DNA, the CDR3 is TGTGCCAGTAGTTTGCTCTGGGCCGGCAATGAGCAGTTCTTC.

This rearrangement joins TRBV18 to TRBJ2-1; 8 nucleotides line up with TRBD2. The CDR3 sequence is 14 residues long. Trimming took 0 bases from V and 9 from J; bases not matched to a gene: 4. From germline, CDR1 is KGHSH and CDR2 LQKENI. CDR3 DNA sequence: TGTGCCAGCTCACCACCCCCAGCGGGAGTTGAGCAGTTCTTC. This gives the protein CASSPPPAGVEQFF.

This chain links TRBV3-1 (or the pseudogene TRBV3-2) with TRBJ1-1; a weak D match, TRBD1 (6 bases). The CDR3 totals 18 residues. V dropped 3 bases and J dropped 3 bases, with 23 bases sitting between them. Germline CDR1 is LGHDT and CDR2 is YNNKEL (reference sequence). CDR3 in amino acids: CASSQETGNGKVDTEAFF. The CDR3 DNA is TGTGCCAGCAGCCAGGAAACAGGGAATGGTAAGGTTGACACTGAAGCTTTCTTT.

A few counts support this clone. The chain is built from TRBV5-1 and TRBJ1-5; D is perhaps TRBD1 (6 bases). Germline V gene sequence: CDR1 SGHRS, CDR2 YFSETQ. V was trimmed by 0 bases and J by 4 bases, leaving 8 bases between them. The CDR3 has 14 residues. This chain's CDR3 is CASSLEGVNQPQHF. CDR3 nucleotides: TGCGCCAGCAGCTTGGAGGGGGTTAATCAGCCCCAGCATTTT.

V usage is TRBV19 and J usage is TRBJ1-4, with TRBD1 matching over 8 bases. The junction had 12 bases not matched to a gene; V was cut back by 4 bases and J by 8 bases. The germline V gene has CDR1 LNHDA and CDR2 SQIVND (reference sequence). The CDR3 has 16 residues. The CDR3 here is CASSSPPGGVREKLFF. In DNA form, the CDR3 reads TGTGCCAGTAGTAGCCCCCCAGGGGGCGTTCGAGAAAAACTGTTTTTT.

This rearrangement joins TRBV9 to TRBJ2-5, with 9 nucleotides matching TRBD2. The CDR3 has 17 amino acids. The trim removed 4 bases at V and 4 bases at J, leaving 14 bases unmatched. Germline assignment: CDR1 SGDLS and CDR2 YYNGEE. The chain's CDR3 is CASSPRGGTSWGETQYF. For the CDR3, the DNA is TGTGCCAGCAGCCCTAGGGGGGGGACTAGCTGGGGAGAGACCCAGTACTTC. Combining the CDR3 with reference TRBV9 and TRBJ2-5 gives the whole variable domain DSGVTQTPKHLITATGQRVTLRCSPRSGDLSVYWYQQSLDQGLQFLIQYYNGEERAKGNILERFSAQQFPDLHSELNLSSLELGDSALYFCASSPRGGTSWGETQYFGPGTRLLVL.

DNA for the CDR3: TGTGCCAGCAGCTTAGTGGGCAGGGTTCACACCGGGGAGCTGTTTTTT. This translates into CASSLVGRVHTGELFF. The chain employs TRBV7-9 and TRBJ2-2; possible D gene TRBD1, 5 bases. Trimming pared 1 base from V and 3 bases from J, leaving 12 bases between. Germline values: CDR1 SEHNR, CDR2 FQNEAQ (reference sequence). The CDR3 loop spans 16 amino acids. The variable domain in full, with the rest retrieved from reference TRBV7-9 and TRBJ2-2, is DTGVSQNPRHKITKRGQNVTFRCDPISEHNRLYWYRQTLGQGPEFLTYFQNEAQLEKSRLLSDRFSAERPKGSFSTLEIQRTEQGDSAMYLCASSLVGRVHTGELFFGEGSRLTVL.

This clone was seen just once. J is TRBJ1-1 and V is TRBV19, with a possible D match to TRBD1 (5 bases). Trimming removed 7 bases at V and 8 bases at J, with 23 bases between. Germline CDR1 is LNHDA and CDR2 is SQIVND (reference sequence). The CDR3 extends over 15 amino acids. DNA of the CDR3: TGTGCCAGTACCCTCATACCCCCGACAGTAACCGAAGCTTTCTTT. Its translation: CASTLIPPTVTEAFF.

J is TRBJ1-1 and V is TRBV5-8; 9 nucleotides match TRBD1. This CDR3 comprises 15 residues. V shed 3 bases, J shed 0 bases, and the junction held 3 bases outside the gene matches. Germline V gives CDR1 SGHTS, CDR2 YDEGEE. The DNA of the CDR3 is TGTGCCAGCAGCTCACGGGACAGGGTGAACACTGAAGCTTTCTTT. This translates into CASSSRDRVNTEAFF.

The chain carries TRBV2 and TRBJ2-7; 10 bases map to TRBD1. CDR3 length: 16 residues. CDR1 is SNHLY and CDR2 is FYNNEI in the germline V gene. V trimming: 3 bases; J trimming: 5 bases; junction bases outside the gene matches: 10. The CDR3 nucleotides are TGTGCCAGCAGTGAGACCTCCGGGACAGGGGCTCACGAGCAGTACTTC. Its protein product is CASSETSGTGAHEQYF.

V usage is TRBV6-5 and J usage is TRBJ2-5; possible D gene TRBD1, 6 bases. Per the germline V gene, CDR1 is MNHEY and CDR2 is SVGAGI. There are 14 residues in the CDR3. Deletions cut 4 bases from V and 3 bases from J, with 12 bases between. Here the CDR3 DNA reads TGTGCCAGCAGTTCGACCGGGACAAAAGAGACCCAGTACTTC. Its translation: CASSSTGTKETQYF.

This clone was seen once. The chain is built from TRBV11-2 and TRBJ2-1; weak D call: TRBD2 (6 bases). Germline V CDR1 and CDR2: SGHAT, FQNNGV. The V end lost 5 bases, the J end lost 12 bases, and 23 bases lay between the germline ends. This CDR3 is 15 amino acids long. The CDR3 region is CASSNSRDSHRVQFF. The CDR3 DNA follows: TGTGCCAGCAGCAACAGCCGGGACTCCCATCGGGTGCAGTTCTTC.

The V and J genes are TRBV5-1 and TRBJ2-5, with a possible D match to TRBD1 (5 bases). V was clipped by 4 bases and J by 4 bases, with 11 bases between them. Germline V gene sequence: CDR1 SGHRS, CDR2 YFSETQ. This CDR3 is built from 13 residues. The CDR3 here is CASSPERGETQYF. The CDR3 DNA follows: TGCGCCAGCAGCCCCGAAAGGGGAGAGACCCAGTACTTC.

The DNA of the CDR3 is TGTGCCAGCAGCTTGGCCCCAGGGGGCAGGTGGGAGACCCAGTACTTC. This sequence encodes CASSLAPGGRWETQYF. The rearrangement uses TRBV5-8 and TRBJ2-5; 8 bases are a match to TRBD1. Germline CDR1 and CDR2: SGHTS and YDEGEE. The junction had 9 bases not matched to a gene; V was cut back by 0 bases and J by 5 bases. The CDR3 is made up of 16 amino acids.

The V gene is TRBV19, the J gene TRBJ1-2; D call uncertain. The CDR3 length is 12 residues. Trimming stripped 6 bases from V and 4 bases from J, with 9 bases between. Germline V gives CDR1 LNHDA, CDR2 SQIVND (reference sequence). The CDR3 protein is CASSGSGYGYTF. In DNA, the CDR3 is TGTGCCAGTAGCGGGAGCGGCTATGGCTACACCTTC.

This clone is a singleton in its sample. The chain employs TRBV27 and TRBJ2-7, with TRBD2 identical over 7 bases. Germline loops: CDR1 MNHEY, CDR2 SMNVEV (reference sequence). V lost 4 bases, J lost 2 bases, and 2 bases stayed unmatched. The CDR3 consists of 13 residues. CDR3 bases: TGTGCCAGCAGTTACACTAGCGCCTACGAGCAGTACTTC. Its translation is CASSYTSAYEQYF.

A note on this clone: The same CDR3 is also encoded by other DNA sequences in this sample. The CDR3 bases are TGTGCCAGCAGCTTAGTGTTGCGACTTGCGAACACCGGGGAGCTGTTTTTT. As protein: CASSLVLRLANTGELFF. The gene calls are TRBV7-2 and TRBJ2-2; D gene ambiguous. V was cut by 1 base and J by 0 bases, with 12 bases left in between. Germline V gene sequence: CDR1 SGHTA, CDR2 FQGNSA. The CDR3 sequence is 17 residues long.

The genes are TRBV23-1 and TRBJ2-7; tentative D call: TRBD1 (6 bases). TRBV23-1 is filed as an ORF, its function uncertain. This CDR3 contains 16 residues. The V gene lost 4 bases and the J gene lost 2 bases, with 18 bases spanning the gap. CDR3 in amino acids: CASSPRQGRLPYEQYF. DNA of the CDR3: TGCGCCAGCAGTCCCCGGCAGGGGCGGCTTCCCTACGAGCAGTACTTC.

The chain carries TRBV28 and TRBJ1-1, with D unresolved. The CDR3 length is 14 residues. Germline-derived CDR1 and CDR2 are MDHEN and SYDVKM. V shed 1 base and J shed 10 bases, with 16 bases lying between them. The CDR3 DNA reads TGTGCCAGCAGTTTATCTAACAGTTGGGAGGTAGCTTTCTTT. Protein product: CASSLSNSWEVAFF.